The TCR beta chain described here comes from a study of T cells in Graves' hyperthyroidism and ophthalmopathy. Study as a whole: Any treatment followed the collection of peripheral blood at initial diagnosis.

Ophthalmopathy patients showed a Clinical Activity Score of at least 3, NOSPECS grade of at least 4 and duration under 3 months. Amplification yielded TCR beta CDR3 regions, with RNA transcripts as the source. The TCR CDR3 first-round RT-PCR relied on the HTBI primer set. TCRdb reprocessed the multiplex PCR reads via MiXCR and lists one record per CDR3 protein. Altogether about 600,000 distinct CDR3 sequences are present, roughly 15% being singletons, with the ten largest covering around 13%. This clonotype was observed at least ten times. CDR3 length: 14 residues. CDR1 LNHDA and CDR2 SQIVND come from the germline V gene (reference sequence). Deletions cut 2 bases from V and 4 bases from J, with 11 bases between.

This sequence was found in a woman between 45 and 60 years old with Graves' ophthalmopathy. The rearrangement joins TRBV19 to TRBJ2-5; D tentatively reads TRBD1 or TRBD2 (5 bases each). Sequenced: blood. CDR3 protein: CASSIRGEGETQYF. In nucleotides, the CDR3 is TGTGCCAGTAGTATAAGAGGGGAAGGAGAGACCCAGTACTTC.